Below, one T cell receptor (beta chain) is given with its context. The sample belongs to a study of blood T cell repertoires in COVID-19. Background on the study: COVID-19 samples collected from the United States, Italy and Spain covered acute and convalescent phases. Sources were T cells, B-cell-depleted T cells, or PBMCs; the material itself was cDNA or gDNA.

There are 13 residues in the CDR3. V shed 8 bases and J shed 5 bases, with 15 bases lying between them. The data were produced by immunoSEQ multiplex PCR, yet TCRdb's version contains in-frame clones alone and is incomplete. This repertoire shows 30,000 to 40,000 clones, more than 85% found once; its top ten account for about 2.2%. The sequence came from a man aged 50 to 60 with active COVID-19. The source material was peripheral blood. V and J are TRBV12-3 or TRBV12-4 and TRBJ2-5; tentatively, D is TRBD1 (6 bases). The CDR3 spells CASCRGLGETQYF. CDR3 in DNA: TGTGCCAGCTGCAGGGGCTTAGGGGAGACCCAGTACTTC.